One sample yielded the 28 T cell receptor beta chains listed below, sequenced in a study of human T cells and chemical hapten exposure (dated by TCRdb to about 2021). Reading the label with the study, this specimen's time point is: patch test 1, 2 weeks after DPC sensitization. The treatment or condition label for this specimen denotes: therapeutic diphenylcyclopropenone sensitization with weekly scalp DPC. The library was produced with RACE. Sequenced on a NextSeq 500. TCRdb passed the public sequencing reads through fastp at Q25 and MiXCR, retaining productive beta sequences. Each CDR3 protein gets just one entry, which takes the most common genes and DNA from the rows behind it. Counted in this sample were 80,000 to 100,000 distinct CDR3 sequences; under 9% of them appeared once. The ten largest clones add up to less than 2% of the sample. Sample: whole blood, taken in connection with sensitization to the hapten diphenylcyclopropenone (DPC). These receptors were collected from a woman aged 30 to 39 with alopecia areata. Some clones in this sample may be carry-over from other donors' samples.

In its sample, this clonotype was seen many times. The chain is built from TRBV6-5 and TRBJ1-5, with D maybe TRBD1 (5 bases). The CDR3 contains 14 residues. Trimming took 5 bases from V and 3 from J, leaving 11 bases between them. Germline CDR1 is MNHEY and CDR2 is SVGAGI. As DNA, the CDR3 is TGTGCCAGCAGTGAGGGACTGATCAATCAGCCCCAGCATTTT. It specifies CASSEGLINQPQHF.

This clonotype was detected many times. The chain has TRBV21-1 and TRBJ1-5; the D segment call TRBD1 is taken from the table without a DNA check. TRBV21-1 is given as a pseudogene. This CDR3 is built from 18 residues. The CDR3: CASSKASRDGNSNQPQHF. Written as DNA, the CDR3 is TGTGCCAGCAGCAAAGCCTCACGGGACGGAAATAGCAATCAGCCCCAGCATTTT.

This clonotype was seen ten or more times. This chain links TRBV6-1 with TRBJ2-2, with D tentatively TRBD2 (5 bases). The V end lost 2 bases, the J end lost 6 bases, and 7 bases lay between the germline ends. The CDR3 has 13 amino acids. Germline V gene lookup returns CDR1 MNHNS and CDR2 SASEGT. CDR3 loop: CASSEYGAGELFF. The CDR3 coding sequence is TGTGCCAGCAGTGAATACGGGGCCGGGGAGCTGTTTTTT.

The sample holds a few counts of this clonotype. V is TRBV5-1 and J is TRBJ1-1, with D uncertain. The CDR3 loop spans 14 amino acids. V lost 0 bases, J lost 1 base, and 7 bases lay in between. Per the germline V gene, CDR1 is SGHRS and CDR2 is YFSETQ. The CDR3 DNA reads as TGCGCCAGCAGCTTGGACTCCACGAACACTGAAGCTTTCTTT. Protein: CASSLDSTNTEAFF.

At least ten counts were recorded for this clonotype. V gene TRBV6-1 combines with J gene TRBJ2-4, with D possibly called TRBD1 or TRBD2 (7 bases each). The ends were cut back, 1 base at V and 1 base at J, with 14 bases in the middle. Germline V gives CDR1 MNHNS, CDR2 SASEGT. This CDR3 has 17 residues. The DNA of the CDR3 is TGTGCCAGCAGTGAAGGGGGAGGGGGCAGTGCCAAAAACATTCAGTACTTC. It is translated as CASSEGGGGSAKNIQYF.

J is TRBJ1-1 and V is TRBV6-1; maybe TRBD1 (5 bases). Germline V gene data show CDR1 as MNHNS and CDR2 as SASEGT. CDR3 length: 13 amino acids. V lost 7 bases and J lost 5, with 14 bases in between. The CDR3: CASNQGWGTEAFF. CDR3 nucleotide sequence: TGTGCCAGCAATCAGGGCTGGGGTACTGAAGCTTTCTTT.

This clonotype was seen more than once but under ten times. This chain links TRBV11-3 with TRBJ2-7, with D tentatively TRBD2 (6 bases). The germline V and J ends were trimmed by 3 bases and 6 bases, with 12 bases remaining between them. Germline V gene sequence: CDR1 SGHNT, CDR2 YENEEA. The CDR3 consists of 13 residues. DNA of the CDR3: TGTGCCAGCAGCTTCTCCCGGGGGACCGAGCAGTACTTC. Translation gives CASSFSRGTEQYF.

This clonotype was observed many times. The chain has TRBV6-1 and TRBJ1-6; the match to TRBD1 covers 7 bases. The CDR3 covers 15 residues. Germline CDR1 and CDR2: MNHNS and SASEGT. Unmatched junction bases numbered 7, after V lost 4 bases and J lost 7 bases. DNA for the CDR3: TGTGCCAGCAGTGCCCCTACAGGGGTAAATTCACCCCTCCACTTT. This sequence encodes CASSAPTGVNSPLHF.

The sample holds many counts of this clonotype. CDR3 sequence: CASRGAEGRTEAFF. CDR3 in DNA: TGTGCCAGCAGGGGGGCCGAGGGGCGGACTGAAGCTTTCTTT. The chain combines TRBV21-1 with TRBJ1-1; the table's D call of TRBD1 was not tested on the DNA. TRBV21-1 is flagged as a pseudogene. The CDR3 contains 14 residues.

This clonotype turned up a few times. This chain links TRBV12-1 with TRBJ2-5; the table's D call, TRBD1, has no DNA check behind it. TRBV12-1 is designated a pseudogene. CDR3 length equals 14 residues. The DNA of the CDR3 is TGTGCCAGCAGCTTTAGGGACTACCAAGAGACCCAGTACTTC. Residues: CASSFRDYQETQYF.

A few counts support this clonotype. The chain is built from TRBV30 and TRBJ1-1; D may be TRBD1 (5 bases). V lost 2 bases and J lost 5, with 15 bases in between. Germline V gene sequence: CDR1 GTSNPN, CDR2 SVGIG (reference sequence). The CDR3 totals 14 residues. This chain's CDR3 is CAWSSVGGVTEAFF. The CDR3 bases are TGTGCCTGGAGTTCCGTTGGGGGGGTTACTGAAGCTTTCTTT.

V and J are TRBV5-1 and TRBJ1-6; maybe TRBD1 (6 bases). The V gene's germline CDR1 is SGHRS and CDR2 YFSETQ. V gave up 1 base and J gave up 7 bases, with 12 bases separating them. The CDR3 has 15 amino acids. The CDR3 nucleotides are TGCGCCAGCAGCTTGTCTTCAGGGGTCAATTCACCCCTCCACTTT. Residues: CASSLSSGVNSPLHF.

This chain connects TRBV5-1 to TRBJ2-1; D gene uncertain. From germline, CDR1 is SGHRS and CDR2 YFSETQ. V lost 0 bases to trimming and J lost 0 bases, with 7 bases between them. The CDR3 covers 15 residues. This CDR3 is CASSLAGNSYNEQFF. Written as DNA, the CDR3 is TGCGCCAGCAGCTTGGCGGGTAACTCCTACAATGAGCAGTTCTTC.

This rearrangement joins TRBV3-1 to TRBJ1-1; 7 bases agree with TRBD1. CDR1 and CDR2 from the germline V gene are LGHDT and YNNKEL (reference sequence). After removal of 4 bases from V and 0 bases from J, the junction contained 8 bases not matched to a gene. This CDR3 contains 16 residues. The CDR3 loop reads CASSLQTGILNTEAFF. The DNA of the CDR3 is TGTGCCAGCAGCCTACAGACAGGGATTCTGAACACTGAAGCTTTCTTT.

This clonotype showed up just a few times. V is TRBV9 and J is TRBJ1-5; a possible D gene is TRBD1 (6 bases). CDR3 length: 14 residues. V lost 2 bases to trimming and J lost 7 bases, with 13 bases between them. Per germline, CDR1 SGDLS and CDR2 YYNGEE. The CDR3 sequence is CASSVGGGRQPQHF. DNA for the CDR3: TGTGCCAGCAGCGTTGGCGGGGGCCGGCAGCCCCAGCATTTT.

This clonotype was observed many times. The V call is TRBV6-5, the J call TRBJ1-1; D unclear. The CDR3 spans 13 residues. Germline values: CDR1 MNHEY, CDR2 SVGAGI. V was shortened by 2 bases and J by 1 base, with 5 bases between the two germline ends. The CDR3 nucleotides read TGTGCCAGCAGTTACATCTCGAACACTGAAGCTTTCTTT. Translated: CASSYISNTEAFF.

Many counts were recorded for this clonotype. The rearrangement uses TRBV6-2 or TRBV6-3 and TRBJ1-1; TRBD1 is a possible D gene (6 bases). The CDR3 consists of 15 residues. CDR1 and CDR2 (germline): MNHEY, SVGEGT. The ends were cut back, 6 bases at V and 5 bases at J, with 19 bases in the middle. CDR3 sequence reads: CASSARQTGTTEAFF. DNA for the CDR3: TGTGCCAGCAGCGCGCGCCAAACAGGGACGACTGAAGCTTTCTTT.

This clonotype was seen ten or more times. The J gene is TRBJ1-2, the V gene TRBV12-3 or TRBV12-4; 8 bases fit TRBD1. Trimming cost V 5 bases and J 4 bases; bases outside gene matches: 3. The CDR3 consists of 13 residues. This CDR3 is CASSVDRGYGYTF. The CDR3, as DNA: TGTGCCAGCAGTGTAGACAGGGGCTATGGCTACACCTTC.

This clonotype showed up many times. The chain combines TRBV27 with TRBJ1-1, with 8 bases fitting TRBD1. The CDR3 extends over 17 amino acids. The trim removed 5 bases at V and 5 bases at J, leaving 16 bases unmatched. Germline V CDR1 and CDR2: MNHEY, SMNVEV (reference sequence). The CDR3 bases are TGTGCCAGCAGTACACTCAGACAGGGGAGGAGGAAAACTGAAGCTTTCTTT. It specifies CASSTLRQGRRKTEAFF.

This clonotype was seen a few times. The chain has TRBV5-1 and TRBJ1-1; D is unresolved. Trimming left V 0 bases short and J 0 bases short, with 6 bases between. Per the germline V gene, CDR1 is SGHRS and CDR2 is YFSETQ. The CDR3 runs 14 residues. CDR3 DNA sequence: TGCGCCAGCAGCTTGGAGAAAGTGAACACTGAAGCTTTCTTT. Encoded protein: CASSLEKVNTEAFF.

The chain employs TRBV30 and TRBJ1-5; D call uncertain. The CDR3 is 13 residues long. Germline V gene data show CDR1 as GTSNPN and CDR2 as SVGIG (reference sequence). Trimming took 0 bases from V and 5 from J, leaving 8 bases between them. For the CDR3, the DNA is TGTGCCTGGAGTGTAACAGAGTATCAGCCCCAGCATTTT. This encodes CAWSVTEYQPQHF.

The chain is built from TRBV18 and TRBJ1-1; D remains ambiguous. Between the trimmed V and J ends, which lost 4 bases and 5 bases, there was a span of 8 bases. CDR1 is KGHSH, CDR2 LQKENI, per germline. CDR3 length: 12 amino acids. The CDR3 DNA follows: TGTGCCAGCTCACGTTCCATAACTGAAGCTTTCTTT. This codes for CASSRSITEAFF.

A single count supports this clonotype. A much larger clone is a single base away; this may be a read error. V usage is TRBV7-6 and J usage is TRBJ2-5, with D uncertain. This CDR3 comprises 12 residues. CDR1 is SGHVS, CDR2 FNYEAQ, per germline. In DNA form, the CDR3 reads TGTGTCAGCAGCTTAGCTCAAGAGACCCAGTACTTC. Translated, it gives CVSSLAQETQYF. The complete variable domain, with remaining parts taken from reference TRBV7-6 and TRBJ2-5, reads GAGVSQSPRYKVTKRGQDVALRCDPISGHVSLYWYRQALGQGPEFLTYFNYEAQQDKSGLPNDRFSAERPEGSISTLTIQRTEQRDSAMYRCVSSLAQETQYFGPGTRLLVL.

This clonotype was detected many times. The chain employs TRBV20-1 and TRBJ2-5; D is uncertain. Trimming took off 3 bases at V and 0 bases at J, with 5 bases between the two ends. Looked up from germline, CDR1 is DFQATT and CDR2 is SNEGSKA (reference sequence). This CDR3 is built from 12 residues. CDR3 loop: CSASPHQETQYF. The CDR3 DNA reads TGCAGTGCTAGTCCTCACCAAGAGACCCAGTACTTC.

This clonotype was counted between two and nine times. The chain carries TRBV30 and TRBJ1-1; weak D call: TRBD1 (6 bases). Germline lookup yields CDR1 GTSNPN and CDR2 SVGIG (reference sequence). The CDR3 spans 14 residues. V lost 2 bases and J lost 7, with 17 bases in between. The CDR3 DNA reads TGTGCCTGGAGTCGGGATAGGGGGTTGGTTGAAGCTTTCTTT. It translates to CAWSRDRGLVEAFF.

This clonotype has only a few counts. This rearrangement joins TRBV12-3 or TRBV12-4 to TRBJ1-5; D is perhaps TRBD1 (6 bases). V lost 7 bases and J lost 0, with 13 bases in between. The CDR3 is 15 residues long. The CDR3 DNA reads TGTGCCAGCACCGTGGACAGTTATAGCAATCAGCCCCAGCATTTT. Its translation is CASTVDSYSNQPQHF.

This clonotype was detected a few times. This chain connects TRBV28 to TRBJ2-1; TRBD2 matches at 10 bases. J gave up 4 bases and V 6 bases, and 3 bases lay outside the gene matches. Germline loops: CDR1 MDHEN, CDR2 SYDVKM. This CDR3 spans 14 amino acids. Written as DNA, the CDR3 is TGTGCCAGCAGCCCTAGCGGGGGTTACAATGAGCAGTTCTTC. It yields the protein CASSPSGGYNEQFF.

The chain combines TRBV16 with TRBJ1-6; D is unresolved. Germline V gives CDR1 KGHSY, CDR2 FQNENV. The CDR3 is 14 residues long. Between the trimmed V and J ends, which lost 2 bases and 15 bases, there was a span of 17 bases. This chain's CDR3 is CASSQDPGVWVLHF. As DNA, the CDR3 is TGTGCCAGCAGCCAAGACCCTGGGGTTTGGGTCCTCCACTTT.